This T cell receptor beta chain was observed in a study of blood T cell repertoires in COVID-19. Trimming left V 7 bases short and J 6 bases short, with 14 bases between. The CDR3 is 13 amino acids. Germline values: CDR1 SNHLY, CDR2 FYNNEI. Sequencing used immunoSEQ multiplex PCR; TCRdb keeps in-frame clones, though not all of them. This table holds a few hundred thousand clones, just over 90% found once. The sequenced sample consisted of PBMCs or T cells enriched from blood (not recorded which). The receptor's source is a woman aged 40 to 50 who had been exposed to COVID-19. This chain uses TRBV2 with TRBJ2-3, with D possibly matching TRBD1 (6 bases). The DNA for the CDR3 is TGTGCCAGCAACCTCAGGGGATCGGATACGCAGTATTTT. This gives the protein CASNLRGSDTQYF.